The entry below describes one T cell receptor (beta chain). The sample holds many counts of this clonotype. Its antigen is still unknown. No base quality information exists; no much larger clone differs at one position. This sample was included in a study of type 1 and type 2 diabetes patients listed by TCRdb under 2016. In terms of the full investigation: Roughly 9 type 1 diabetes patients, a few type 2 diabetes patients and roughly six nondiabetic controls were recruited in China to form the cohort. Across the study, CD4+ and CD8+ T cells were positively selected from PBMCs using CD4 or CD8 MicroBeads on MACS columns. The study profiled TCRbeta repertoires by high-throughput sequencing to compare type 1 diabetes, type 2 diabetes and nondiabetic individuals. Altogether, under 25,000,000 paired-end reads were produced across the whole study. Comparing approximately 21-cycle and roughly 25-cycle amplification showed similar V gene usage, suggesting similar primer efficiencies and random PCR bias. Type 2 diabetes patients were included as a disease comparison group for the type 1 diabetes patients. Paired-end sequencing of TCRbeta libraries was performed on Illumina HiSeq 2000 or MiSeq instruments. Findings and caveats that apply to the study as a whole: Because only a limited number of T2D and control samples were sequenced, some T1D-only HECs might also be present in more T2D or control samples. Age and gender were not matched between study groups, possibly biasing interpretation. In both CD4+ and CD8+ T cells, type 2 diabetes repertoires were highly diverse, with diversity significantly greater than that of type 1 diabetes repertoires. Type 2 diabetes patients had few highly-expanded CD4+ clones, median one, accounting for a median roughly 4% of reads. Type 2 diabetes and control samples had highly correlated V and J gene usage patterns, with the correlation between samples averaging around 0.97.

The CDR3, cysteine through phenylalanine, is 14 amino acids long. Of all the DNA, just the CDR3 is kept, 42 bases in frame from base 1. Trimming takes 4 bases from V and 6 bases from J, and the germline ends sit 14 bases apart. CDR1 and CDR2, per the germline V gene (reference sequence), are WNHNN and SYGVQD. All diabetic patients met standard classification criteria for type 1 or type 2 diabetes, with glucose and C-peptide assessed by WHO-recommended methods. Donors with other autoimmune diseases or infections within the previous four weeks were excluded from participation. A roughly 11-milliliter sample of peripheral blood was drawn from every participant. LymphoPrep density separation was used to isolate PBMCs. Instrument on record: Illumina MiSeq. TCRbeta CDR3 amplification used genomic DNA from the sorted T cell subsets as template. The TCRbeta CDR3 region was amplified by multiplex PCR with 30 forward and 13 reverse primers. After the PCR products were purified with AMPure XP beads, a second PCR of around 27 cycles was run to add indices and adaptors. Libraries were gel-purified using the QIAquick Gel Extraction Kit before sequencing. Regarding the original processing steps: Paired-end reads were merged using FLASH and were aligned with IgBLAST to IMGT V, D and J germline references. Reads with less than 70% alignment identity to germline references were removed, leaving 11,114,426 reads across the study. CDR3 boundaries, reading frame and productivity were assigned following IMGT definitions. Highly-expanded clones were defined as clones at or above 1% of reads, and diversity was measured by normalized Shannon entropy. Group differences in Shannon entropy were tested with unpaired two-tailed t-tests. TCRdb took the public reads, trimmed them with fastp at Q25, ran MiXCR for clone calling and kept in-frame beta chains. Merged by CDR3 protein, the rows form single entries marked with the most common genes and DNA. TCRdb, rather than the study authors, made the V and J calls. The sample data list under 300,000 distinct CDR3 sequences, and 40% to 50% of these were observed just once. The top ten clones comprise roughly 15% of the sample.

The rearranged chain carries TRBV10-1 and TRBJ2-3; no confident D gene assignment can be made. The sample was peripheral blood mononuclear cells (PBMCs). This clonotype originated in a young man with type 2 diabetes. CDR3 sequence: CASSGGFRSDTQYF. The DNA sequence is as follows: TGCGCCAGCAGTGGTGGCTTTCGTTCGGATACGCAGTATTTT.